A selection of T cell receptor beta chains follows, all from one sample in a study of cytomegalovirus exposure and HLA in healthy donors. Sequenced by immunoSEQ multiplex PCR; TCRdb stores in-frame clones only, minus some. Of 99,000 or so clones in the sample, 78% were seen once. Sequenced: PBMCs. These receptors were collected from a man younger than 45 in good health and CMV-seronegative. Both conserved end residues are part of each CDR3. D genes are given only for firm matches.

v_gene,j_gene,d_gene,CDR3aa
TRBV7-9,TRBJ1-5,NA,CASSLGGGSNQPQHF
TRBV7-6,TRBJ1-1,NA,CASSLRRNTEAFF
TRBV15,TRBJ2-5,NA,CATSARGVGQTQYF
TRBV2,TRBJ1-2,NA,CASSEGGPDLLDGYTF
TRBV5-1,TRBJ2-2,TRBD1,CASSLDRPESGELFF
TRBV9,TRBJ2-1,TRBD2,CASSGAPSGGYNEQFF
TRBV2,TRBJ2-1,TRBD2,CASSERRLAGQIKQFF
TRBV7-9,TRBJ2-1,TRBD1,CASSEGQGPFSEQFF
TRBV5-6,TRBJ2-3,TRBD2,CASSPTRLAKSTDTQYF
TRBV27,TRBJ2-7,NA,CASSFHSGYGGPLGEQYF
TRBV2,TRBJ1-3,NA,CASSVSRENTIYF
TRBV4-1,TRBJ2-4,TRBD2,CASSGRTSGSAKNIQYF
TRBV19,TRBJ2-1,NA,CATLRAGSGEQFF
TRBV4-1,TRBJ2-2,TRBD2,CASSQVPGTSPGELFF
TRBV10-1,TRBJ2-3,NA,CASSDVSGGTDTQYF
TRBV4-1,TRBJ2-1,TRBD2,CASSQGLANNEQFF
TRBV7-6,TRBJ2-7,TRBD1,CASSLEDRGREQYF
TRBV19,TRBJ1-6,NA,CASGGTGVSSPLHF
TRBV28,TRBJ2-7,TRBD1,CASLARDRVYNEQYF
TRBV6-5,TRBJ2-1,NA,CASSGEAVTEQFF
TRBV15,TRBJ1-2,NA,CATSRDLGHSYGYTF
TRBV19,TRBJ2-5,TRBD1,CASSMLGQGEETQYF
TRBV15,TRBJ2-7,NA,CATSRDFPGQSYEQYF
TRBV29-1,TRBJ2-3,TRBD1,CSARSTGPTSTDTQYF
TRBV7-9,TRBJ2-7,NA,CASTHRVGGYEQYF
TRBV28,TRBJ2-6,NA,CASSTDSDVSGANVLTF
TRBV6-5,TRBJ2-1,NA,CASSYSREYNEQFF
TRBV7-7,TRBJ1-2,NA,CVIQALYGYTF
TRBV6-6,TRBJ2-5,TRBD2,CASSSTSPEETQYF
TRBV12-2,TRBJ1-1,NA,CASRLADGGNTEAFF
TRBV4-1,TRBJ2-1,NA,CASSAGNEQFF
TRBV6-5,TRBJ2-3,NA,CASSYSRGSTDTQYF
TRBV9,TRBJ1-1,TRBD1,CASSGRPGQAMGTEAFF
TRBV30,TRBJ2-7,NA,CASREGLTWGQYF
TRBV6-1,TRBJ2-3,TRBD2,CASIIGGAVTDTQYF
TRBV4-1,TRBJ1-5,NA,CASSQEGQKNQPQHF
TRBV6-1,TRBJ2-1,TRBD1,CASSENRGLYNEQFF
TRBV27,TRBJ2-7,TRBD1,CASSLGTAYEQYF
TRBV10-1,TRBJ2-1,NA,CASSFTAGEQFF
TRBV5-4,TRBJ1-1,TRBD1,CASSLQGFDTEAFF
TRBV5-1,TRBJ1-1,NA,CASTQTAGNTEAFF
TRBV5-1,TRBJ1-1,NA,CASSPTENTEAFF
TRBV4-2,TRBJ1-1,NA,CASSQEGTLNTEAFF
TRBV29-1,TRBJ1-4,NA,CSVDGGNEKLFF
TRBV5-4,TRBJ2-1,TRBD2,CASSESGGSYNEQFF
TRBV28,TRBJ1-1,NA,CASSSGTKNTEAFF